Sequencing of this T cell receptor (beta chain) was carried out in a study of blood T cell repertoires in COVID-19. On the study more broadly: Spain, Italy and the United States supplied samples that represented acute and convalescent COVID-19. In each case, the material was cDNA or gDNA derived from T cells, B-cell-depleted T cells, or PBMCs.

The germline V gene encodes CDR1 MNHEY and CDR2 SVGAGI. The CDR3 length is 16 residues. The J segment lost 5 bases and the V segment lost 0 bases, leaving 6 bases of the junction unmatched. Methods used by the authors: Reference gene primer amplification yielded estimated nucleated cell counts. Repertoires were generated with immunoSEQ multiplex PCR, while TCRdb's copy carries only in-frame clones and drops some. D and trimming were read from the DNA, whereas the V and J calls and clone size are those reported in that table. This table holds around 40,000 clones, more than 70% found once. Material for sequencing was peripheral blood. This receptor was taken from a human donor in a cohort sampled during active COVID-19. The gene calls are TRBV6-5 and TRBJ1-2; 10 bases are shared with TRBD1. The CDR3 bases are TGTGCCAGCAGTTACTCAGGGACAGGGGACCTATATGGCTACACCTTC. It translates to CASSYSGTGDLYGYTF.